This TCR beta chain was identified during a study of CXCR3 chemokines and chemotherapy response in bladder cancer. The V gene end was trimmed by 6 bases and the J gene end by 5 bases; junction bases not matched to a gene: 11. Germline assignment: CDR1 SEHNR and CDR2 FQNEAQ (reference sequence). The CDR3 covers 15 residues. This clonotype is categorized as medium-sized. TCRdb recomputed calls from the PCR reads with MiXCR, one row per CDR3 protein. The table has around 5,000 distinct CDR3 sequences, over 13% seen once; the top ten hold around 10%. The chain employs TRBV7-9 and TRBJ2-5; 8 bases are shared with TRBD1. The receptor's source is a human donor with bladder cancer that responded to neoadjuvant chemotherapy. The sample was acquired from a patient whose treatment included neoadjuvant chemotherapy. CDR3 residues: CASRKGQGEIETQYF. The CDR3 DNA reads TGTGCCAGCAGGAAAGGACAGGGCGAAATTGAGACCCAGTACTTC.